This T cell receptor beta chain originates from a study of cytomegalovirus exposure and HLA in healthy donors. Concerning this clone: As yet, its antigen is unknown. An end of the junction differs from the germline gene, which may be a read error.

CDR1 and CDR2 (germline): LNHDA, SQIVND (reference sequence). The CDR3 length is 18 residues. Vbeta (60) and Jbeta (13) primers were used in the PCR. Profiled with immunoSEQ multiplex PCR; TCRdb holds only in-frame clones, not every one. The repertoire holds about 150,000 clones, 70% to 80% seen once, with 2.1% in the top ten. General study results and limits: It was 150 to 200 TCR beta chains that were listed as cytomegalovirus-associated. A later analysis appeared to link common viral pathogens to several of the most significant clusters.

The specimen was PBMCs. The chain links TRBV19 to TRBJ1-5, with D perhaps TRBD1 (6 bases). The source of this sequence is a young man in good health and CMV-seronegative. CDR3 DNA: TGTGCCAGTAGTATGGCCTCCCGGGACACCTATAGCAATCAGCCCCAGAATTTT. Translated, it gives CASSMASRDTYSNQPQNF.